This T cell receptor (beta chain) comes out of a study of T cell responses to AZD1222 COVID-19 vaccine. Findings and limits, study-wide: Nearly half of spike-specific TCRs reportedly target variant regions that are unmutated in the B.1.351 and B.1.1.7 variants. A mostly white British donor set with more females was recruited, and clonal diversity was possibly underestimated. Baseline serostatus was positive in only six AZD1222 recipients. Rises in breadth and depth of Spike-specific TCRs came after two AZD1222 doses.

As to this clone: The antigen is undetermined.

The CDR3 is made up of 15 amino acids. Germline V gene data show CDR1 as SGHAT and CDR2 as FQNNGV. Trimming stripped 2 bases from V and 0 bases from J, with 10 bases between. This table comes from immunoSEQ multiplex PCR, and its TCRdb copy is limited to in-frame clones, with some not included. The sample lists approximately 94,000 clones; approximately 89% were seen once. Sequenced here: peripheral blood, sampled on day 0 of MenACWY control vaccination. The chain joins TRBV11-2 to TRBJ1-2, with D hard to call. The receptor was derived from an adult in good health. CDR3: CASSLSHTANYGYTF. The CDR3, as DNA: TGTGCCAGCAGCTTATCTCACACCGCTAACTATGGCTACACCTTC.